Given below is one T cell receptor (beta chain) in context. The source of the sample is a study of graft-versus-host responses after intestinal transplantation. Overall study: Recipients across the board were started on anti-thymocyte globulin induction, then kept on tacrolimus and steroids for two to four years.

Clones were read by immunoSEQ multiplex PCR, and TCRdb kept only the in-frame ones, dropping some. The sample includes roughly 69,000 clones, around nine tenths of them seen just once. Germline CDR1 SNHLY, CDR2 FYNNEI. V gave up 3 bases and J gave up 2 bases; unmatched junction bases: 7. The CDR3 loop spans 15 amino acids. The clonotype was recovered from a human patient who received an intestinal transplant, so some T cells may come from the graft donor. V gene TRBV2 combines with J gene TRBJ2-7, with 7 bases identical to TRBD2. The sample consisted of bone marrow, taken 700 to 750 days after intestinal transplantation. CDR3 sequence reads: CASSDWSSGTYEQYF. The CDR3 DNA sequence: TGTGCCAGCAGTGATTGGTCTAGCGGTACCTACGAGCAGTACTTC.